The 11 T cell receptor beta chains below were found in one sample sequenced in a study of long-term antiretroviral therapy in people with HIV. The assay used was immunoSEQ (version v3.0), run at survey level. Sequenced by immunoSEQ multiplex PCR; TCRdb stores in-frame clones only, minus some. The sample lists tens of thousands of clones, just over 90% occurring once. The material was unsorted PBMCs, obtained 3.1 years after starting antiretroviral therapy. The receptors were gathered from a man between 18 and 35 years old with HIV.

This clone was observed a single time. The J gene is TRBJ1-2, the V gene TRBV9; 11 nucleotides match TRBD1. The CDR3 runs 16 residues. Germline trimming cut 2 bases from V and 8 bases from J; bases unmatched to any gene: 11. The V gene's germline CDR1 is SGDLS and CDR2 YYNGEE. This CDR3 reads CASSVSPGTGGRGYTF. As DNA, the CDR3 is TGTGCCAGCAGCGTTTCCCCCGGGACAGGGGGTAGGGGCTACACCTTC.

The chain employs TRBV7-9 and TRBJ2-5, with TRBD2 as a possible D gene (6 bases). Germline V gives CDR1 SEHNR, CDR2 FQNEAQ (reference sequence). Deletions cut 5 bases from V and 4 bases from J, with 11 bases between. This CDR3 comprises 13 residues. The CDR3 sequence: CASSGAGRETQYF. In DNA form, the CDR3 reads TGTGCCAGCAGCGGGGCGGGGAGAGAGACCCAGTACTTC.

The chain links TRBV19 to TRBJ2-3; unclear D gene. The length of the CDR3 is 16 residues. The germline V and J ends were trimmed by 4 bases and 1 base, with 15 bases remaining between them. CDR1 and CDR2 from the germline V gene are LNHDA and SQIVND (reference sequence). CDR3 DNA: TGTGCCAGTAGTAAAGGGAAGGGTTTCCGCACAGATACGCAGTATTTT. It translates to CASSKGKGFRTDTQYF.

This clone was seen a few times. The rearrangement uses TRBV4-2 and TRBJ2-7, with D perhaps TRBD1 or TRBD2 (5 bases each). The germline V and J ends were trimmed by 0 bases and 3 bases, with 9 bases remaining between them. CDR3 length: 14 amino acids. CDR1 LGHNA and CDR2 YNFKEQ come from the germline V gene. The DNA of the CDR3 is TGTGCCAGCAGCCAAGATGAGGGGAACTACGAGCAGTACTTC. Its protein is CASSQDEGNYEQYF.

J is TRBJ2-4 and V is TRBV7-2, with 7 bases identical to TRBD2. Germline V gives CDR1 SGHTA, CDR2 FQGNSA. This CDR3 has 16 residues. The V gene end was trimmed by 0 bases and the J gene end by 1 base; junction bases not matched to a gene: 3. CDR3 in amino acids: CASSLAGGGAKNIQYF. The CDR3 coding sequence is TGTGCCAGCAGCTTAGCTGGGGGAGGGGCCAAAAACATTCAGTACTTC.

The rearrangement uses TRBV19 and TRBJ2-2; the match to TRBD2 covers 8 bases. CDR1 and CDR2 (germline): LNHDA, SQIVND (reference sequence). The CDR3 is made up of 16 amino acids. V gave up 7 bases and J gave up 6 bases; unmatched junction bases: 13. For the CDR3, the DNA is TGTGCCAGTACCCCCGTTGTTCGGGGGGGCTCCGGGGAGCTGTTTTTT. Protein sequence: CASTPVVRGGSGELFF.

The rearrangement links TRBV27 to TRBJ1-6, with D hard to call. V shed 6 bases and J shed 1 base, with 10 bases lying between them. The germline V gene has CDR1 MNHEY and CDR2 SMNVEV (reference sequence). The CDR3 is 15 amino acids. The CDR3 coding sequence is TGTGCCAGCAGGAAAGTGGGATCCTATAATTCACCCCTCCACTTT. It yields the protein CASRKVGSYNSPLHF.

The chain has TRBV4-1 and TRBJ2-5, with TRBD2 identical over 8 bases. The length of the CDR3 is 19 residues. Losses at the gene ends were 4 bases for V and 1 base for J; bases not matched to a gene: 17. Germline CDR1 reads MGHRA; CDR2 reads YSYEKL. Here the CDR3 DNA reads TGCGCCAGCAGCCCTTTAAGCGGGGGCGTACCCCTGATCCAAGAGACCCAGTACTTC. This gives the protein CASSPLSGGVPLIQETQYF.

V gene TRBV7-9 combines with J gene TRBJ2-5; D is ambiguous. CDR1 is SEHNR and CDR2 is FQNEAQ in the germline V gene (reference sequence). The V end was cut by 1 base, the J end by 9 bases, with 9 bases between. This CDR3 comprises 12 residues. CDR3 sequence reads: CASSLGASAQYF. The DNA of the CDR3 is TGTGCCAGCAGCTTAGGGGCCTCGGCCCAGTACTTC. The entire variable domain, with the rest obtained from reference TRBV7-9 and TRBJ2-5, is as follows: DTGVSQNPRHKITKRGQNVTFRCDPISEHNRLYWYRQTLGQGPEFLTYFQNEAQLEKSRLLSDRFSAERPKGSFSTLEIQRTEQGDSAMYLCASSLGASAQYFGPGTRLLVL.

In its sample, this clone was seen once. The rearrangement links TRBV29-1 to TRBJ2-7, with 7 positions matching TRBD1. This CDR3 region has 11 residues. Trimming at V came to 7 bases and at J to 2 bases, leaving 2 bases not matched to a gene. Per germline, CDR1 SQVTM and CDR2 ANQGSEA. The CDR3 is CSATGAYEQYF. For the CDR3, the DNA is TGCAGCGCCACAGGGGCCTACGAGCAGTACTTC.

V usage is TRBV6-1 and J usage is TRBJ2-5; D may be TRBD1 or TRBD2 (5 bases each). V was trimmed by 3 bases and J by 3 bases, leaving 11 bases between them. Germline-derived CDR1 and CDR2 are MNHNS and SASEGT. This CDR3 comprises 14 residues. The CDR3 region has the DNA TGTGCCAGCAGTGAGGGGCTAGCAGAAGAGACCCAGTACTTC. Its protein product is CASSEGLAEETQYF.